The clone carrying this TCR beta chain was seen only a few times. With constant-segment primers, 5'RACE yielded cDNA libraries of TCR alpha and TCR beta that carried sample barcodes and UMIs. Via MiXCR, TCRdb re-called the 5' RACE reads, giving one row per CDR3 protein. This sample has about 620,000 distinct CDR3 sequences; under 20% occur once, and the top ten carry 12%. The data belong to a study of T-cell memory formation after mild COVID-19. The CDR3 sequence is 16 residues long. Germline-derived CDR1 and CDR2 are LGHNA and YNFKEQ. V lost 3 bases and J lost 2; bases outside the gene matches: 7. This chain uses TRBV4-2 with TRBJ2-7; 10 bases line up with TRBD2. The sample was PBMCs or a T cell subset sorted from them (not recorded which). The TCR comes from an adult woman who had mild COVID-19 (a few samples of this study predate the infection). Cell type and time point are not known. The CDR3 DNA sequence: TGTGCCAGCAGCCAGGACCGGACTAGCGGTCCCTACGAGCAGTACTTC. It is translated as CASSQDRTSGPYEQYF.